This TCR beta chain came from a study of CD8 T cells in Susac syndrome. Reverse transcription used roughly 0.5 to 1 ug RNA and random hexamers. Amplification of TCR beta CDR3 across 54 Vbeta and 13 Jbeta was performed with immunoSEQ multiplex PCR. One entry per CDR3 protein results from TCRdb running MiXCR on the immunoSEQ multiplex PCR reads. The top ten clones hold just over 0.095% of a sample with around 99,000 distinct CDR3 sequences, around 97% of them seen once. Trimming took off 5 bases at V and 2 bases at J, with 13 bases between the two ends. CDR3 size: 14 residues. The receptor comes from a human donor in good health. Material for sequencing was CD4+ T cells from PBMCs. V and J are TRBV12-3 or TRBV12-4 and TRBJ2-7, with D hard to call. CDR3 sequence reads: CASSPGAGAYEQYF. DNA for the CDR3: TGTGCCAGCAGTCCCGGAGCAGGCGCCTACGAGCAGTACTTC.